The clone carrying this T cell receptor beta chain appeared many times. The data are from a study of CD8 T cells in ankylosing spondylitis. CDR1 is SGHRS, CDR2 YFSETQ, per germline. The germline V and J ends were trimmed by 0 bases and 7 bases, with 8 bases remaining between them. CDR3 size: 13 residues. In TCRdb, the 5' RACE reads were re-called with MiXCR into one record per CDR3 protein. Among about 36,000 distinct CDR3 sequences listed, around 6.2% were seen once. The TCR was taken from a male donor with ankylosing spondylitis or in good health (not recorded which). The sequenced sample was blood, either unsorted or a sorted T cell fraction (not recorded which). The chain has TRBV5-1 and TRBJ2-1; D remains ambiguous. CDR3 protein: CASSLGLRNEQFF. The CDR3 nucleotides are TGCGCCAGCAGCTTGGGCCTAAGGAATGAGCAGTTCTTC.